This T cell receptor (beta chain) was identified during a study of T-cell memory formation after mild COVID-19. V was pared by 4 bases and J by 7 bases, with 8 bases between. Per the germline V gene, CDR1 is SGHRS and CDR2 is YFSETQ. CDR3 length: 11 amino acids. The table lists this clonotype with a few counts. TCRdb reprocessed the 5' RACE reads via MiXCR and lists one record per CDR3 protein. The sample lists hundreds of thousands of distinct CDR3 sequences, 15% to 20% occurring once. Sequenced: PBMCs or a T cell subset sorted from them (not recorded which). The J gene is TRBJ1-1, the V gene TRBV5-1; D gene ambiguous. This receptor was identified in an adult woman who had mild COVID-19 (a few samples of this study predate the infection). Cell type and time point are not known. Here the CDR3 DNA reads TGCGCCAGCAGCAGAAGTTATGAAGCTTTCTTT. Translating gives CASSRSYEAFF.